This entry lists 27 T cell receptor beta chains sequenced from one sample in a study of blood T cell repertoires in COVID-19 (dated by TCRdb to about 2020). The library was generated by the immunoSEQ multiplex PCR assay. The source is immuneACCESS, and TCRdb retained only in-frame sequences with V and J called. Part of the clones is not carried over; for the studies checked, unresolved V genes explain less than half of this, and the remainder is unexplained. The sample table shows some 52,000 clones, and just over 85% are seen once. The ten largest clones represent approximately 27% of the sample. The material sequenced was peripheral blood. Source of these receptors: a human donor in a cohort sampled during active COVID-19.

For this clone: Other DNA sequences of this sample code for an identical CDR3. V is TRBV12-3 or TRBV12-4 and J is TRBJ1-2, with D possibly TRBD1 on 6 matching bases. V was cut by 3 bases and J by 5 bases, with 10 bases left in between. The CDR3 is made up of 13 amino acids. CDR3 amino acids: CASSLGQGYGYTF. The DNA of the CDR3 is TGTGCCAGCAGTTTGGGTCAGGGGTATGGCTACACCTTC.

J is TRBJ1-4 and V is TRBV14; D is uncertain. This CDR3 comprises 12 residues. Germline lookup yields CDR1 SGHDN and CDR2 FVKESK. Trimming left V 3 bases short and J 4 bases short, with 3 bases between. In nucleotides, the CDR3 is TGTGCCAGCAGCCACCTTAATGAAAAACTGTTTTTT. As protein: CASSHLNEKLFF.

V and J are TRBV6-1 and TRBJ2-7, with D unresolved. The germline CDR1 and CDR2 sequences are MNHNS and SASEGT. The CDR3 length is 13 residues. Trimming removed 3 bases from V and 3 bases from J, with 9 bases in between. The chain's CDR3 is CASSDQRFYEQYF. For the CDR3, the DNA is TGTGCCAGCAGTGATCAGAGGTTCTACGAGCAGTACTTC.

V gene TRBV15 combines with J gene TRBJ2-2; 9 bases are shared with TRBD2. Germline-derived CDR1 and CDR2 are LNHNV and YYDKDF (reference sequence). V lost 11 bases and J lost 7; bases outside the gene matches: 8. The CDR3 sequence is 13 residues long. CDR3 nucleotides: TGTGCCGCCGAGACTAGCGGCGGCGGGGAGCTGTTTTTT. Its protein product is CAAETSGGGELFF.

The chain uses TRBV28 and TRBJ1-5, with 7 bases lining up with TRBD1. In germline, CDR1 is MDHEN, CDR2 SYDVKM. Trimming removed 5 bases from V and 5 bases from J; junction bases left unmatched: 6. The CDR3 length is 14 residues. Here the CDR3 DNA reads TGTGCCAGCAGTGCCCAGACAGGGTATCAGCCCCAGCATTTT. It specifies CASSAQTGYQPQHF.

This clone has only one observation. The V gene is TRBV5-1, the J gene TRBJ2-5, with 10 bases lining up with TRBD2. The V gene end was trimmed by 8 bases and the J gene end by 1 base; junction bases not matched to a gene: 11. Germline V gene lookup returns CDR1 SGHRS and CDR2 YFSETQ. The CDR3 sequence is 16 residues long. CDR3 region: CASNRGTSDLQETQYF. The CDR3 DNA reads TGCGCCAGTAACAGGGGGACTAGCGACCTCCAAGAGACCCAGTACTTC.

Concerning this clone itself: This CDR3 fails to terminate in the conserved phenylalanine or tryptophan, so it likely reflects a read error. Because the CDR3's place on the DNA is in doubt, the DNA is left out and the CDR3 is given as listed by TCRdb. V and J are TRBV2 and TRBJ1-1; the table's D gene call, TRBD1, was not cross checked with the DNA. CDR1 and CDR2 from the germline V gene are SNHLY and FYNNEI. The CDR3 has 14 amino acids, counting both end residues. The CDR3: CASPWGFGTPILSC.

V usage is TRBV5-6 and J usage is TRBJ2-7, with 10 bases that match TRBD2. Germline V CDR1 and CDR2: SGHDT, YYEEEE. The CDR3 spans 14 residues. Losses at the gene ends were 0 bases for V and 7 bases for J; bases not matched to a gene: 4. The CDR3 here is CASSLGLAGVEQYF. In DNA form, the CDR3 reads TGTGCCAGCAGCTTGGGGCTAGCGGGAGTTGAGCAGTACTTC.

This clone came up once. This chain joins TRBV6-1 and TRBJ2-1, with 9 bases fitting TRBD2. The V segment lost 3 bases and the J segment 3 bases; nucleotides outside the gene matches: 3. CDR1 and CDR2 (germline): MNHNS, SASEGT. This CDR3 comprises 15 residues. CDR3 in DNA: TGTGCCAGCAGTGAGACTAGCGGATTCTACAATGAGCAGTTCTTC. It yields the protein CASSETSGFYNEQFF.

The CDR3 bases are TGCGCCAGCAGCTTGGGACTTTCTAGCGGGGGGGAGACCCAGTACTTC. Its translation is CASSLGLSSGGETQYF. V and J are TRBV5-1 and TRBJ2-5; TRBD2 matches at 11 bases. Germline loops: CDR1 SGHRS, CDR2 YFSETQ. The ends lost 0 bases at V and 5 bases at J; junction bases unmatched: 6. The length of the CDR3 is 16 residues. The entire variable domain, with the rest obtained from reference TRBV5-1 and TRBJ2-5, is as follows: KAGVTQTPRYLIKTRGQQVTLSCSPISGHRSVSWYQQTPGQGLQFLFEYFSETQRNKGNFPGRFSGRQFSNSRSEMNVSTLELGDSALYLCASSLGLSSGGETQYFGPGTRLLVL.

The V call is TRBV6-2 or TRBV6-3, the J call TRBJ2-3; TRBD1 agrees at 9 bases. Per germline, CDR1 MNHEY and CDR2 SVGEGT. Trimming removed 0 bases from V and 2 bases from J; junction bases left unmatched: 6. The CDR3 spans 17 residues. This CDR3 reads CASSYSTGGRITDTQYF. CDR3 bases: TGTGCCAGCAGTTACTCGACAGGGGGTCGGATCACAGATACGCAGTATTTT.

The chain links TRBV4-1 to TRBJ2-2, with D possibly TRBD2 on 5 matching bases. This CDR3 is 14 amino acids long. V was shortened by 1 base and J by 9 bases, with 12 bases between the two germline ends. Per the germline V gene, CDR1 is MGHRA and CDR2 is YSYEKL. For the CDR3, the DNA is TGCGCCAGCAGCCAAGGTGCTGACGGGAGGGAGCTGTTTTTT. Its translation: CASSQGADGRELFF.

This rearrangement joins TRBV7-6 to TRBJ1-4, with TRBD1 as a possible D gene (6 bases). V was pared by 2 bases and J by 8 bases, with 12 bases between. The germline gives CDR1 SGHVS, CDR2 FNYEAQ. This CDR3 is built from 14 residues. The CDR3 DNA follows: TGTGCCAGCAGCTTAAGTGGGACACGGGAAAAACTGTTTTTT. This translates into CASSLSGTREKLFF.

The V gene is TRBV7-6, the J gene TRBJ2-7, with D tentatively TRBD1 (6 bases). Per germline, CDR1 SGHVS and CDR2 FNYEAQ. V was trimmed by 6 bases and J by 2 bases, leaving 20 bases between them. The length of the CDR3 is 16 residues. The CDR3 is CASRPLGWGPPYEQYF. CDR3 coding DNA: TGTGCCAGCAGACCGTTGGGGTGGGGGCCCCCCTACGAGCAGTACTTC.

The V and J genes are TRBV5-6 and TRBJ1-2; no definite D call. This CDR3 has 12 residues. Germline V gene data show CDR1 as SGHDT and CDR2 as YYEEEE. The V and J ends lost 3 bases and 7 bases respectively, with 10 bases between them. The CDR3 nucleotides are TGTGCCAGCAGCTCTAGGAGCAGTGGCTACACCTTC. Translation: CASSSRSSGYTF.

V gene TRBV28 combines with J gene TRBJ2-3; 13 nucleotides line up with TRBD2. J gave up 1 base and V 6 bases, and 7 bases lay outside the gene matches. This CDR3 has 17 amino acids. Germline CDR1 and CDR2: MDHEN and SYDVKM. The CDR3 protein is CASSTTSGRARTDTQYF. CDR3 nucleotides: TGTGCCAGCAGCACCACTAGCGGGAGGGCCCGCACAGATACGCAGTATTTT.

J is TRBJ2-7 and V is TRBV4-1; 8 bases are a match to TRBD2. This CDR3 spans 15 amino acids. The ends lost 4 bases at V and 7 bases at J; junction bases unmatched: 12. The germline CDR1 and CDR2 sequences are MGHRA and YSYEKL. The CDR3 DNA reads as TGCGCCAGCAGCCCGGAAACTAGCGGAGGCTTGGAGCAGTACTTC. It yields the protein CASSPETSGGLEQYF.

The CDR3 is CASSSGLAARDEQYF. CDR3 coding DNA: TGTGCCAGCAGCTCAGGACTAGCGGCTAGGGACGAGCAGTACTTC. The J gene is TRBJ2-7, the V gene TRBV11-3; TRBD2 aligns across 10 bases. The CDR3 covers 15 residues. After removal of 4 bases from V and 5 bases from J, the junction contained 8 bases not matched to a gene. CDR1 and CDR2 from the germline V gene are SGHNT and YENEEA.

This clone occurred a few times. The rearrangement uses TRBV3-1 (or the pseudogene TRBV3-2) and TRBJ2-7; 9 positions agree with TRBD2. Trimming cost V 6 bases and J 6 bases; bases outside gene matches: 9. Germline CDR1 and CDR2: LGHDT and YNNKEL (reference sequence). The CDR3 spans 14 residues. In DNA, the CDR3 is TGTGCCAGCAGGCCCCAGGGCGGGAGGGGCGAGCAGTACTTC. This codes for CASRPQGGRGEQYF.

The rearrangement joins TRBV24-1 to TRBJ2-1, with D possibly matching TRBD1 (6 bases). The V and J ends lost 4 bases and 0 bases respectively, with 12 bases between them. Germline CDR1 and CDR2: KGHDR and SFDVKD. CDR3 length equals 16 residues. CDR3 DNA: TGTGCCACCAGTGACCCGACAGGCCGCTCCTACAATGAGCAGTTCTTC. Translated: CATSDPTGRSYNEQFF.

The genes are TRBV14 and TRBJ1-1; 8 bases are a match to TRBD1. Per the germline V gene, CDR1 is SGHDN and CDR2 is FVKESK. The CDR3 spans 14 residues. Trimming at V came to 2 bases and at J to 5 bases, leaving 4 bases not matched to a gene. The CDR3 region is CASSQYRGGTEAFF. Here the CDR3 DNA reads TGTGCCAGCAGCCAATACAGGGGGGGGACTGAAGCTTTCTTT.

This clone was seen only a few times. V gene TRBV28 combines with J gene TRBJ1-5, with unresolved D. Germline values: CDR1 MDHEN, CDR2 SYDVKM. This CDR3 is built from 12 residues. Trimming removed 7 bases from V and 5 bases from J, with 9 bases in between. The CDR3 DNA follows: TGTGCCAGCAAGCCGGGTTATCAGCCCCAGCATTTT. As protein: CASKPGYQPQHF. Drawing the rest from reference TRBV28 and TRBJ1-5, the complete variable domain is DVKVTQSSRYLVKRTGEKVFLECVQDMDHENMFWYRQDPGLGLRLIYFSYDVKMKEKGDIPEGYSVSREKKERFSLILESASTNQTSMYLCASKPGYQPQHFGDGTRLSIL.

CDR3 residues: CASSLGAGGSYEQYF. The CDR3 bases are TGTGCCAGCAGCTTGGGGGCAGGGGGCTCCTACGAGCAGTACTTC. The J gene is TRBJ2-7, the V gene TRBV5-4, with TRBD1 identical over 7 bases. The V gene end was trimmed by 0 bases and the J gene end by 0 bases; junction bases not matched to a gene: 3. CDR3 size: 15 residues. The V gene's germline CDR1 is SGHNT and CDR2 YYREEE (reference sequence). The full variable domain, in which reference TRBV5-4 and TRBJ2-7 provide the parts outside the CDR3, is ETGVTQSPTHLIKTRGQQVTLRCSSQSGHNTVSWYQQALGQGPQFIFQYYREEENGRGNFPPRFSGLQFPNYSSELNVNALELDDSALYLCASSLGAGGSYEQYFGPGTRLTVT.

The J gene is TRBJ1-3, the V gene TRBV7-9; no definite D call. The V end was cut by 6 bases, the J end by 0 bases, with 12 bases between. The CDR3 contains 15 residues. Germline V gene data show CDR1 as SEHNR and CDR2 as FQNEAQ (reference sequence). CDR3 sequence: CASREGPSSGNTIYF. CDR3 DNA: TGTGCCAGCAGGGAAGGTCCTAGCTCTGGAAACACCATATATTTT.

This clone was observed a few times. The rearrangement links TRBV11-1 to TRBJ2-2; D is possibly TRBD2 (6 bases). The CDR3 consists of 15 residues. Germline loops: CDR1 SGHAT, CDR2 FQDESV (reference sequence). Between the trimmed V and J ends, which lost 2 bases and 4 bases, there was a span of 11 bases. The CDR3 is CASSLIPGATGELFF. The DNA for the CDR3 is TGTGCCAGCAGCTTAATACCGGGAGCCACCGGGGAGCTGTTTTTT.

This clone came up once. The V gene is TRBV5-1, the J gene TRBJ2-2; 8 bases agree with TRBD1. The length of the CDR3 is 16 residues. V shed 0 bases and J 4 bases; nucleotides not matched to a gene: 5. Germline V gene lookup returns CDR1 SGHRS and CDR2 YFSETQ. The CDR3 sequence: CASSLEAGGTTGELFF. CDR3 sequence (DNA): TGCGCCAGCAGCTTGGAGGCAGGGGGCACCACCGGGGAGCTGTTTTTT.

The chain uses TRBV5-1 and TRBJ1-2; 7 bases are a match to TRBD1. The CDR3 is made up of 13 amino acids. With V trimmed by 3 bases and J by 8 bases, 7 bases remained unmatched. The germline CDR1 and CDR2 sequences are SGHRS and YFSETQ. CDR3 bases: TGCGCCAGCAGCTCAGGGGGTTCAGTAGGCTACACCTTC. This codes for CASSSGGSVGYTF. Looking up the rest from reference TRBV5-1 and TRBJ1-2 gives the full variable domain: KAGVTQTPRYLIKTRGQQVTLSCSPISGHRSVSWYQQTPGQGLQFLFEYFSETQRNKGNFPGRFSGRQFSNSRSEMNVSTLELGDSALYLCASSSGGSVGYTFGSGTRLTVV.